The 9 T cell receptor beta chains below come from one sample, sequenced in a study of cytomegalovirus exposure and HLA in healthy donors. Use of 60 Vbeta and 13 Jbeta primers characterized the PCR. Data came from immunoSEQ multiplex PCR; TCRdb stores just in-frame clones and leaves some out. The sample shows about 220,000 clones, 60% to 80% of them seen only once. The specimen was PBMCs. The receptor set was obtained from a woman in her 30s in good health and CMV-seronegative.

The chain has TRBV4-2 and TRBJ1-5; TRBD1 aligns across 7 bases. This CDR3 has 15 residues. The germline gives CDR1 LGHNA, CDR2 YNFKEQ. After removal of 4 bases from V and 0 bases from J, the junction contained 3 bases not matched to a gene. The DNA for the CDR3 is TGTGCCAGCAGCCCCTGGGACAGTAGCAATCAGCCCCAGCATTTT. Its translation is CASSPWDSSNQPQHF.

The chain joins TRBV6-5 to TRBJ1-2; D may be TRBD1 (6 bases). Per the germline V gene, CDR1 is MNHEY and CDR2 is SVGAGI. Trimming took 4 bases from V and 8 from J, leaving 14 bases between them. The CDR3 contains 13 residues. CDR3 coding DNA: TGTGCCAGCAGTTTTTCAGGGGCGCGAGGCTACACCTTC. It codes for CASSFSGARGYTF.

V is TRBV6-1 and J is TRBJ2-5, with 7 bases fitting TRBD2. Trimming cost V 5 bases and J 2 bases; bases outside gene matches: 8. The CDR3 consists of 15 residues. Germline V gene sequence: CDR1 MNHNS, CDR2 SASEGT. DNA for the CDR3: TGTGCCAGCAGTCCCTCGGGGGGTCCTCAAGAGACCCAGTACTTC. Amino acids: CASSPSGGPQETQYF.

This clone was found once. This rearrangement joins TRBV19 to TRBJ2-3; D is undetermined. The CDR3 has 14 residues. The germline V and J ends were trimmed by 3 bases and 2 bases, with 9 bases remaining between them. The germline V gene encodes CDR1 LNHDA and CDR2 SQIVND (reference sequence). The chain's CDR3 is CASSMGVVTDTQYF. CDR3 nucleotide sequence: TGTGCCAGTAGTATGGGCGTGGTCACAGATACGCAGTATTTT.

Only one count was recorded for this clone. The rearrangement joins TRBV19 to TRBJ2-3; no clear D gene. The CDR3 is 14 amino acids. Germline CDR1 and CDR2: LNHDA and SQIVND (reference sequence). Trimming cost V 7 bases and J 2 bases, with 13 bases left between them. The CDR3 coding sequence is TGTGCCAGTAACCCGGTTACGAACACAGATACGCAGTATTTT. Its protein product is CASNPVTNTDTQYF.

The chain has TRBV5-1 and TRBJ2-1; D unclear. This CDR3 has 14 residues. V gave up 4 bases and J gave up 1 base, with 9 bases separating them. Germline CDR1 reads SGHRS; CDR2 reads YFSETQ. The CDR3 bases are TGCGCCAGCAGCACCCTAGATTCCTACAATGAGCAGTTCTTC. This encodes CASSTLDSYNEQFF.

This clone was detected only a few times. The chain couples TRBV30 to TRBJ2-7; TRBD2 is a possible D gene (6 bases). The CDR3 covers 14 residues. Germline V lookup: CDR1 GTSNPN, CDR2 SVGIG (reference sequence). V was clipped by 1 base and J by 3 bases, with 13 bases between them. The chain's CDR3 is CAWSALAGFYEQYF. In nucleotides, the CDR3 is TGTGCCTGGAGTGCCCTTGCGGGATTCTACGAGCAGTACTTC.

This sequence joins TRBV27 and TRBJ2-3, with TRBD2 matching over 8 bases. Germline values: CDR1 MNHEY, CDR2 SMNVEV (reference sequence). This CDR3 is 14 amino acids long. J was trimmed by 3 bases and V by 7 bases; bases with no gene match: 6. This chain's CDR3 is CASTIGLATDTQYF. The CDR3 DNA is TGTGCCAGCACGATAGGACTAGCTACAGATACGCAGTATTTT.

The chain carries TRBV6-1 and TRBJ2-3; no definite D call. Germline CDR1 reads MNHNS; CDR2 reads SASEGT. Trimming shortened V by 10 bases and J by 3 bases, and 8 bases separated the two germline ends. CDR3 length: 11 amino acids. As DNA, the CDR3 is TGTGCCACCTCCTTTACAGATACGCAGTATTTT. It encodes CATSFTDTQYF.